The 20 T cell receptor beta chains below all came from one sample that was sequenced in a study of blood T cell repertoires in COVID-19. Sequenced by immunoSEQ multiplex PCR; TCRdb stores in-frame clones only, minus some. Of about 270,000 clones listed, about 89% are singletons. The sample taken for sequencing was PBMCs or T cells enriched from blood (not recorded which). These TCRs come from a woman between 18 and 30 years old who had recovered from COVID-19.

The sample holds a few counts of this clone. The V and J genes are TRBV28 and TRBJ1-4; the match to TRBD1 covers 8 bases. The germline V gene has CDR1 MDHEN and CDR2 SYDVKM. This CDR3 contains 14 residues. V lost 5 bases to trimming and J lost 7 bases; unmatched junction nucleotides: 6. CDR3 in DNA: TGTGCCAGCAGTCAACAGGGGGAAGGTGAAAAACTGTTTTTT. Its translation: CASSQQGEGEKLFF.

The rearrangement joins TRBV2 to TRBJ1-5, with unresolved D. The V end was cut by 6 bases, the J end by 5 bases, with 20 bases between. Germline V lookup: CDR1 SNHLY, CDR2 FYNNEI. The CDR3 length is 16 residues. This chain's CDR3 is CASSKELAVIDQPQHF. The CDR3, as DNA: TGTGCCAGCAGCAAGGAGCTGGCCGTGATCGATCAGCCCCAGCATTTT.

The chain links TRBV7-2 to TRBJ2-1; TRBD1 matches 9 bases. CDR3 length: 16 amino acids. V dropped 5 bases and J dropped 8; count of bases not matched to a gene: 13. Germline CDR1 SGHTA, CDR2 FQGNSA. CDR3 amino acids: CASSPRDRDMIDEQFF. In DNA, the CDR3 is TGTGCCAGCAGCCCCAGGGACAGGGATATGATAGATGAGCAGTTCTTC.

The CDR3 region is CASSYAGQGLVFGKLFF. Here the CDR3 DNA reads TGTGCCAGCAGTTACGCGGGACAGGGGCTCGTCTTCGGAAAACTGTTTTTT. The chain recombines TRBV6-2 or TRBV6-3 with TRBJ1-4; 10 bases are a match to TRBD1. The CDR3 totals 17 residues. The V gene end was trimmed by 2 bases and the J gene end by 10 bases; junction bases not matched to a gene: 13. CDR1 and CDR2 from the germline V gene are MNHEY and SVGEGT.

The V call is TRBV11-2, the J call TRBJ2-3; D remains unclear. Germline CDR1 and CDR2: SGHAT and FQNNGV. Trimming removed 3 bases at V and 4 bases at J, with 8 bases between. The length of the CDR3 is 13 residues. The CDR3 sequence: CASSFESPDTQYF. As DNA, the CDR3 is TGTGCCAGCAGCTTTGAGTCCCCAGATACGCAGTATTTT.

The chain is built from TRBV6-5 and TRBJ2-5, with D tentatively TRBD2 (5 bases). Looked up from germline, CDR1 is MNHEY and CDR2 is SVGAGI. The CDR3 totals 16 residues. V was cut by 0 bases and J by 5 bases, with 16 bases left in between. CDR3 sequence (DNA): TGTGCCAGCAGTTACTCTTTCGGGGAATTGGGGGAGACCCAGTACTTC. It translates to CASSYSFGELGETQYF.

Concerning this clone: The sample has other DNA sequences that encode this CDR3 too. The chain combines TRBV4-3 with TRBJ2-7; 8 nucleotides line up with TRBD1. CDR3 size: 14 residues. V shed 4 bases and J 1 base; nucleotides not matched to a gene: 3. Per germline, CDR1 LGHNA and CDR2 YSLEER. The CDR3 coding sequence is TGCGCCAGCAGCCCTCGGACAGGGTCCTACGAGCAGTACTTC. Translated: CASSPRTGSYEQYF.

This clone has more than one count but fewer than ten. V is TRBV7-9 and J is TRBJ2-2; 7 positions match TRBD2. The length of the CDR3 is 14 residues. V shed 4 bases and J 9 bases; nucleotides not matched to a gene: 8. Germline V gene data show CDR1 as SEHNR and CDR2 as FQNEAQ (reference sequence). CDR3 region: CASSSLSTSRELFF. The CDR3 DNA reads TGTGCCAGCAGCTCCCTGTCGACTAGCAGGGAGCTGTTTTTT.

The V and J genes are TRBV7-9 and TRBJ1-1; the D gene is possibly TRBD1 (5 bases). V dropped 1 base and J dropped 7 bases, with 13 bases sitting between them. Germline CDR1 SEHNR, CDR2 FQNEAQ (reference sequence). CDR3 length equals 14 residues. CDR3 coding DNA: TGTGCCAGCAGCTTAGGTCCAGGGCGTAGTGAAGCTTTCTTT. It yields the protein CASSLGPGRSEAFF.

The chain couples TRBV11-2 to TRBJ2-5; D perhaps matches TRBD1 (8 bases). Trimming took 6 bases from V and 4 from J, leaving 15 bases between them. Germline-derived CDR1 and CDR2 are SGHAT and FQNNGV. The CDR3 is made up of 14 amino acids. In nucleotides, the CDR3 is TGTGCCAGCAGGGGAACAGGGGGGGGAGAGACCCAGTACTTC. Translated: CASRGTGGGETQYF.

Only a few counts were recorded for this clone. The chain links TRBV6-5 to TRBJ2-1; TRBD2 aligns across 8 bases. This CDR3 is 15 amino acids long. V was clipped by 2 bases and J by 4 bases; unmatched bases: 4. CDR1 and CDR2 (germline): MNHEY, SVGAGI. The CDR3 nucleotides read TGTGCCAGCAGTTACGAGCGGGGGAGGTACAATGAGCAGTTCTTC. Residues: CASSYERGRYNEQFF.

V usage is TRBV18 and J usage is TRBJ1-1; 7 bases align to TRBD1. V was pared by 2 bases and J by 0 bases, with 3 bases of the junction left unmatched. The CDR3 loop spans 15 amino acids. The germline CDR1 and CDR2 sequences are KGHSH and LQKENI. CDR3 DNA sequence: TGTGCCAGCTCACCAACCGGGACAGTGAACACTGAAGCTTTCTTT. This translates into CASSPTGTVNTEAFF. Filled out from reference TRBV18 and TRBJ1-1, the complete variable domain reads NAGVMQNPRHLVRRRGQEARLRCSPMKGHSHVYWYRQLPEEGLKFMVYLQKENIIDESGMPKERFSAEFPKEGPSILRIQQVVRGDSAAYFCASSPTGTVNTEAFFGQGTRLTVV.

This clone came up once. V is TRBV27 and J is TRBJ1-2; a possible D gene is TRBD1 (5 bases). This CDR3 is 15 amino acids long. V shed 4 bases and J shed 7 bases, with 19 bases lying between them. CDR1 is MNHEY and CDR2 is SMNVEV in the germline V gene (reference sequence). The CDR3 nucleotides are TGTGCCAGCAGTTCAAGCAGGGTTGGCTTGTTTGGCTACACCTTC. Encoded protein: CASSSSRVGLFGYTF.

This clone appeared a few times. The chain couples TRBV7-2 to TRBJ1-4, with D unclear. This CDR3 region has 12 residues. V lost 2 bases and J 6 bases, leaving 4 bases between the germline ends. Germline-derived CDR1 and CDR2 are SGHTA and FQGNSA. This CDR3 reads CASSLQYEKLFF. The CDR3 coding sequence is TGTGCCAGCAGCTTACAGTATGAAAAACTGTTTTTT.

The J gene is TRBJ1-6, the V gene TRBV27, with D perhaps TRBD1 (5 bases). Germline V gene sequence: CDR1 MNHEY, CDR2 SMNVEV (reference sequence). The CDR3 is made up of 14 amino acids. V was pared by 2 bases and J by 6 bases, with 8 bases between. The CDR3 DNA reads as TGTGCCAGCAGTTTAGGCAGGGCTAATTCACCCCTCCACTTT. Amino acids: CASSLGRANSPLHF.

The gene calls are TRBV7-2 and TRBJ2-3, with a tentative D call TRBD1 (5 bases). With 6 bases removed from V and 4 bases from J, the gap between germline ends came to 17 bases. The germline CDR1 and CDR2 sequences are SGHTA and FQGNSA. This CDR3 comprises 15 residues. CDR3 nucleotides: TGTGCCAGCAGTGGGGCTAGTAGGTTGGCAGATACGCAGTATTTT. It codes for CASSGASRLADTQYF.

V is TRBV28 and J is TRBJ2-7; 14 bases agree with TRBD2. This CDR3 has 17 amino acids. Germline values: CDR1 MDHEN, CDR2 SYDVKM. The J segment lost 0 bases and the V segment lost 6 bases, leaving 7 bases of the junction unmatched. The CDR3 DNA is TGTGCCAGCAGCCTCGGGACTAGCGGGAGACTCTCCTACGAGCAGTACTTC. Translated, it gives CASSLGTSGRLSYEQYF. Variable domain in full (rest from reference TRBV28 and TRBJ2-7): DVKVTQSSRYLVKRTGEKVFLECVQDMDHENMFWYRQDPGLGLRLIYFSYDVKMKEKGDIPEGYSVSREKKERFSLILESASTNQTSMYLCASSLGTSGRLSYEQYFGPGTRLTVT.

The CDR3 DNA reads TGTGCCAGCAGCCGTCTGGGGGGGCTACAAGAGACCCAGTACTTC. Encoded protein: CASSRLGGLQETQYF. This sequence joins TRBV7-2 and TRBJ2-5; D is perhaps TRBD2 (7 bases). The CDR3 totals 15 residues. CDR1 SGHTA and CDR2 FQGNSA come from the germline V gene. Trimming stripped 5 bases from V and 2 bases from J, with 15 bases between.

This clone was counted a few times. This chain links TRBV6-5 with TRBJ1-2; TRBD1 matches at 8 bases. In germline, CDR1 is MNHEY, CDR2 SVGAGI. Germline trimming cut 6 bases from V and 7 bases from J; bases unmatched to any gene: 10. This CDR3 has 14 amino acids. The CDR3 DNA sequence: TGTGCCAGCAGCCGACAGGGGAAAACGGGTGGCTACACCTTC. It translates to CASSRQGKTGGYTF.

V gene TRBV7-3 combines with J gene TRBJ2-4; 9 bases align to TRBD1. Germline assignment: CDR1 SGHTA and CDR2 FQGTGA. V lost 1 base to trimming and J lost 8 bases; unmatched junction nucleotides: 6. The CDR3 extends over 15 amino acids. CDR3 loop: CASSLSGTGRYIQYF. The CDR3, as DNA: TGTGCCAGCAGCTTAAGTGGGACAGGGCGTTACATTCAGTACTTC.